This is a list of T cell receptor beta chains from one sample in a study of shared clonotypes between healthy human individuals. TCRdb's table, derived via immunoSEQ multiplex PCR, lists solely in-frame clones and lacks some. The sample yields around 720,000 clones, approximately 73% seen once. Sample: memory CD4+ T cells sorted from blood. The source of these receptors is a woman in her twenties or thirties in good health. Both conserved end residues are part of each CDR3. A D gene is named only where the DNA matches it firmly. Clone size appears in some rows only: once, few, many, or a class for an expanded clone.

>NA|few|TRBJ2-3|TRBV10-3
TGTGCCACCGCACCGGGGGCCACTAGCACAGATACGCAGTATTTT
CATAPGATSTDTQYF
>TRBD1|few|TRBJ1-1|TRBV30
TGTGCCTGGAACAGGGGGCGCGTCGTGAACACTGAAGCTTTCTTT
CAWNRGRVVNTEAFF
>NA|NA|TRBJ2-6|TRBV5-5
TGTGCCAGCAGCCAACAGGGTACCCCCTCTGGGGCCAACGTCCTGACTTTC
CASSQQGTPSGANVLTF
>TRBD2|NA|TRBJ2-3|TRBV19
TGTGCCAGTAGCCGAGCTACTAGCGGTACCACAGATACGCAGTATTTT
CASSRATSGTTDTQYF
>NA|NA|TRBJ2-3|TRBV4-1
TGCGCCAGCAGCCAGAACCGGGACACAGATACGCAGTATTTT
CASSQNRDTDTQYF
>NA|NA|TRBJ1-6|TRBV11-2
TGTGCCAGCAGCTTGGGAGATTACTATAATTCACCCCTCCACTTT
CASSLGDYYNSPLHF
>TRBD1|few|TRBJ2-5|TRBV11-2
TGTGCCAGCAGCAGGGACAGCCAAGAGACCCAGTACTTC
CASSRDSQETQYF
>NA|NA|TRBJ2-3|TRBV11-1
TGTGCCAGCAGCCCCAATAGGGATACGCAGTATTTT
CASSPNRDTQYF
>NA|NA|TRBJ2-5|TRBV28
TGTGCCAGCGGAAACCGCCTAGCTTCGGGTCAAGAGACCCAGTACTTC
CASGNRLASGQETQYF
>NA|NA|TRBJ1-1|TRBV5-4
TGTGCCAGCAGCTTGGATAGAGGTGAAGCTTTCTTT
CASSLDRGEAFF
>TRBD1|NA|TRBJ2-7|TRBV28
TGTGCCAGCATTGGGACAGCTGGCGAGCAGTACTTC
CASIGTAGEQYF
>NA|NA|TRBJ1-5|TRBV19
TGTGCCAGTAGTATAACAATGGGACCACGCGGACAGCCCCAGCATTTT
CASSITMGPRGQPQHF
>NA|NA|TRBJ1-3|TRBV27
TGTGCATCAGGGACCCTCTCTGGAAACACCATATATTTT
CASGTLSGNTIYF
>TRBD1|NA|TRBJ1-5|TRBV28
TGTGCCAGCAGTATCCCCCGGGACAGGGTCTATTATTTGAGCAATCAGCCCCAGCATTTT
CASSIPRDRVYYLSNQPQHF
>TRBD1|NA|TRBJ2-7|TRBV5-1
TGCGCCAGCAGCTTGAAGATCACAGGGGGAAGCTCCTACGAGCAGTACTTC
CASSLKITGGSSYEQYF
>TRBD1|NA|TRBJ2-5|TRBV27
TGTGCCAGCAGTTCCAGGACAGGGGAGACCCAGTACTTC
CASSSRTGETQYF
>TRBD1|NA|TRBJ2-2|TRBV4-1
TGCGCCAGCAGCCAGGGACAGGGGAACACCGGGGAGCTGTTTTTT
CASSQGQGNTGELFF
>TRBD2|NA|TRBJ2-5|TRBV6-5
TGTGCCAGCAGCCCGGGACTAGCGGGCCAAGAGACCCAGTACTTC
CASSPGLAGQETQYF
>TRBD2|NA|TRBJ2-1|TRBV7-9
TGTGCCACCGCTGGGGGGGGGAGCTCCTACAATGAGCAGTTCTTC
CATAGGGSSYNEQFF
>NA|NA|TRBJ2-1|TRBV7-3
TGTGCCAGCAGCTACCCCGGGGGCAATGAGCAGTTCTTC
CASSYPGGNEQFF
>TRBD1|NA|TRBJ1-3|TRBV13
TGTGCCAGCAGCTCGAGACAGGGGCTACTTCGCTCTGGAAACACCATATATTTT
CASSSRQGLLRSGNTIYF
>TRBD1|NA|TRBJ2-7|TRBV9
TGTGCCAGCAGTCCGTCCGGGACAGGCCCCTACGAGCAGTACTTC
CASSPSGTGPYEQYF
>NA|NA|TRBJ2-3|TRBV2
TGTGCCAGCAGTGAATGGGCGCGATCGACCACAGATACGCAGTATTTT
CASSEWARSTTDTQYF
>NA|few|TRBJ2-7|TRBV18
TGTGCCAGCTCACCAAGTAAGCCCAATGAGCAGTACTTC
CASSPSKPNEQYF
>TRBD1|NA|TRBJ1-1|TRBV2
TGTGCCAGCAGTCCAATAATTTATGGGACAGGGAACACTGAAGCTTTCTTT
CASSPIIYGTGNTEAFF
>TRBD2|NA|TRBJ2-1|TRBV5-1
TGCGCCAGCAGGCAGAATACGGGGGGTGAGCAGTTCTTC
CASRQNTGGEQFF
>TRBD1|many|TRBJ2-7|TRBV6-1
TGTGCCAGCATCGTAGACAGGGGCTACGAGCAGTACTTC
CASIVDRGYEQYF
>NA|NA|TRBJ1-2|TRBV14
TGTGCCAGCAGCCAGCAGATTAACTATGGCTACACCTTC
CASSQQINYGYTF
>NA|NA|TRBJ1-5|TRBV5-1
TGCGCCAGCAGCTTGCTCCGACGCTCTTTCAATCAGCCCCAGCATTTT
CASSLLRRSFNQPQHF